One T cell receptor beta chain is described in this entry. The target antigen is unknown. This entry comes from a study of cytomegalovirus exposure and HLA in healthy donors. Researchers ran the PCR with 60 Vbeta and 13 Jbeta primers. Sequencing was performed with immunoSEQ multiplex PCR; in TCRdb, only in-frame clones are kept and a portion is missing. The sample yields 95,000 to 100,000 clones, around 77% seen once. Regarding the study as a whole: Reported findings show TCR beta sequences accurately forecast HLA-A and HLA-B alleles in most subjects. Cytomegalovirus-associated status was assigned to fewer than 200 TCR beta chains.

Source material: PBMCs. The receptor was isolated from a female donor in good health and CMV-seronegative.

CDR3 region: CASSPDRGNTGELFF. The DNA for the CDR3 is TGTGCCAGCAGCCCCGACAGGGGGAACACCGGGGAGCTGTTTTTT. The chain recombines TRBV6-6 with TRBJ2-2; 8 bases are shared with TRBD1. From germline, CDR1 is MNHNY and CDR2 SVGAGI (reference sequence). The CDR3 contains 15 residues. Losses at the gene ends were 6 bases for V and 1 base for J; bases not matched to a gene: 4.